This entry features one T cell receptor (beta chain) sequence. Its antigen remains undetermined. Base qualities were left out, and no much larger clone turns up one base away. This sample stems from a study of shared clonotypes between healthy human individuals (dated by TCRdb to the early 2020s). Some background on the complete study: The cohort comprised a couple of women and a few men aged 18 to 49 years. For each donor, CD4 naive and CD4 memory were each given three plates, CD8 naive was given two plates, and CD8 memory was given one plate. The study deeply sequenced blood TCR repertoires of about 5 healthy adults to estimate repertoire size and the extent of clonotype sharing between individuals. Different laboratories and diverse techniques were used to prepare libraries and sequence TCR repertoires, to increase sequencing depth and limit assay-specific biases. Each donor's leukapheresis produced roughly between about 0.9 and 9.5 billion PBMCs.

Broader findings and caveats from the paper: Because the study included a small number of donors, the genetic and exposure-history diversity represented was limited. About 5% of naive CD4, 3% to 4% of naive CD8, about 2.4% of memory CD4, and approximately 0.4% of memory CD8 clonotypes were shared across several donors. Larger estimated clonotype richness was generally found for naive subsets than for memory subsets. Sampling was restricted to blood, and TCR repertoires in tissue are likely to differ from TCR repertoires in blood. Based on pairwise subsampling, the degree of clonotype sharing among donors was expected to be affected by sequencing depth. Compared with non-shared clonotypes, the clonotypes found in all four sorted-subset donors had higher generation probabilities. Even with the large sequencing depth, rarefaction of the sorted-subset datasets indicated that sequencing was incomplete.

CD8 naive samples consisted of CD45RO-negative cells that were positively selected for CCR7, yielding a CD45RA+CCR7+ population without TemRA cells. The donors were healthy, HIV-negative adults who had no recently reported acute infections or vaccinations. Only Caucasian adults living in Nashville, Tennessee, USA were represented among the donors. After blood collection by leukapheresis, PBMCs were isolated using Ficoll-Histopaque density gradient centrifugation and then cryopreserved in the vapor phase of liquid nitrogen. Purity and quantity of every magnetically sorted T cell population were checked by analytical flow cytometry. Each sorted fraction had its genomic DNA isolated and then quantified by UV absorbance on a Nanodrop 2000c. Using the deep immunoSEQ assay, multiplex PCR amplified TCR CDR3 regions from genomic DNA. Extracted genomic DNA from each cell subset was spread evenly across all wells of several immunoSEQ 96-well plates, with each plate serving as a replicate. For sorted subsets, each replicate PCR was loaded with approximately 0.2 ug genomic DNA, equivalent to approximately 27,000 T cell genomes. Purified libraries were measured with a Qubit 3.0 fluorometer, size-checked on a Bioanalyzer 2100, and measured again with the KAPA Library Quantification kit. Every immunoSEQ 96-well plate was sequenced on a separate single-read 150-cycle Illumina NextSeq 550 flow cell. From the authors' description of their analysis: Because the immunoSEQ output included only junctional sequences and no quality scores, the filtering could not be the same as the filtering used for full-length reads. Sequences were annotated with PyIR, a Python wrapper for IgBLAST v1.9, using IMGT germline references to assign V/J genes and CDR3. Reads were filtered out if the reads had weak V/J assignments (E-value above 1e-6), no CDR3, stop codons, out-of-frame junctions, or ambiguous translated residues. V3J clonotypes were defined by identical inferred V gene, J gene, and CDR3 amino acid sequence. To compute the percentage overlap between repertoires, the number of shared unique clonotypes was divided by the size of the smaller repertoire. Repertoire richness was assessed with RTK rarefaction, the Chao1 estimator, and Recon v2.1 estimates of unobserved clonotypes. Generation probabilities were computed with OLGA for all TCRbeta clonotypes obtained by the gDNA method from a few donors. Drawn from immuneACCESS, this table holds only the in-frame rearrangements with V and J called that TCRdb kept. Clones are partly lost; checked studies trace under half to an unresolved V gene and leave the rest unexplained. V, J and clone size reflect that table, while D and trimming were determined from the DNA. Present in this sample are 600,000 or so clones, roughly 98% of which were seen just once. 0.3% of the sample rests with the top ten.

V is shortened by 1 base, J by 0 bases, and the region joining them spans 6 bases. The CDR3 numbers 15 residues from cysteine through phenylalanine. Just CDR3 DNA is preserved here, 45 bases in frame from base 1. CDR1 is given as SGHVS and CDR2 as FQNEAQ, both from the germline V gene. Source material: naive CD8+ T cells sorted from blood. The cell subset or site label, read with the paper, signifies: CD45RA+CCR7+. The TCR was taken from a man in his thirties or forties in good health. The sequence links TRBV7-8 to TRBJ2-2; the D gene remains uncertain. The sequenced DNA: TGTGCCAGCAGCTTAGGGACGGCGAACACCGGGGAGCTGTTTTTT. The encoded protein is CASSLGTANTGELFF.